One and the same sample provided the 9 T cell receptor beta chains below, sequenced in a study of cytomegalovirus exposure and HLA in healthy donors. Amplification used 60 Vbeta primers and 13 Jbeta primers. The method was immunoSEQ multiplex PCR; TCRdb's version includes in-frame clones alone and lacks a portion of them. The sample shows around 190,000 clones, roughly 83% of them seen only once. The sequencing sample was made of PBMCs. The receptors here all came from a woman between 45 and 65 years old in good health and CMV-seronegative.

The chain joins TRBV18 to TRBJ2-7, with D possibly matching TRBD2 (5 bases). The CDR3 has 14 amino acids. Germline CDR1 is KGHSH and CDR2 is LQKENI. Deletions cut 3 bases from V and 3 bases from J, with 12 bases between. DNA for the CDR3: TGTGCCAGCTCACCGGCCCAGCGGAACTACGAGCAGTACTTC. It yields the protein CASSPAQRNYEQYF.

J is TRBJ2-7 and V is TRBV6-6; D ambiguous. Germline values: CDR1 MNHNY, CDR2 SVGAGI (reference sequence). Trimming shortened V by 5 bases and J by 3 bases, and 14 bases separated the two germline ends. The CDR3 totals 14 residues. The CDR3 bases are TGTGCCAGCAGTGCTCAGAAAACCAACTACGAGCAGTACTTC. It specifies CASSAQKTNYEQYF.

The V call is TRBV19, the J call TRBJ1-2; a possible D gene is TRBD1 (5 bases). The CDR3 sequence is 12 residues long. Germline CDR1 LNHDA, CDR2 SQIVND (reference sequence). Between the trimmed V and J ends, which lost 6 bases and 4 bases, there was a span of 9 bases. CDR3 coding DNA: TGTGCCAGTAGAGCAGGGCCCTATGGCTACACCTTC. The encoded protein is CASRAGPYGYTF.

On this clone itself: Other DNA sequences in the sample encode the same CDR3. J is TRBJ1-1 and V is TRBV18; D gene ambiguous. Germline CDR1 is KGHSH and CDR2 is LQKENI. V dropped 2 bases and J dropped 1 base, with 5 bases sitting between them. This CDR3 is built from 13 residues. The CDR3 region has the DNA TGTGCCAGCTCACCAACTCGGAACACTGAAGCTTTCTTT. It codes for CASSPTRNTEAFF.

This clone turned up a few times. The chain employs TRBV6-6 and TRBJ1-1, with 10 positions matching TRBD1. V gave up 6 bases and J gave up 4 bases; unmatched junction bases: 8. Germline V gene lookup returns CDR1 MNHNY and CDR2 SVGAGI (reference sequence). The CDR3 has 15 amino acids. Here the CDR3 DNA reads TGTGCCAGCAGGGGACAGGGGAGAGGGTCCACTGAAGCTTTCTTT. Protein product: CASRGQGRGSTEAFF.

The chain carries TRBV18 and TRBJ2-1, with D possibly TRBD2 on 6 matching bases. V was trimmed by 3 bases and J by 0 bases, leaving 15 bases between them. Germline loops: CDR1 KGHSH, CDR2 LQKENI. The length of the CDR3 is 17 residues. The CDR3 loop reads CASSPLSVAASYNEQFF. DNA of the CDR3: TGTGCCAGCTCACCCCTGAGTGTAGCGGCCTCCTACAATGAGCAGTTCTTC.

The chain is built from TRBV7-3 and TRBJ2-7; D not resolved. The CDR3 covers 14 residues. Germline V lookup: CDR1 SGHTA, CDR2 FQGTGA. The V end lost 6 bases, the J end lost 3 bases, and 15 bases lay between the germline ends. The CDR3 nucleotides read TGTGCCAGCAGTCTAGGCCTAGACGGCTACGAGCAGTACTTC. It translates to CASSLGLDGYEQYF.

V is TRBV5-1 and J is TRBJ1-3; the D gene is possibly TRBD1 (6 bases). V lost 4 bases and J 0 bases, leaving 14 bases between the germline ends. The CDR3 length is 16 residues. Germline lookup yields CDR1 SGHRS and CDR2 YFSETQ. The DNA for the CDR3 is TGCGCCAGCAGCAACGCCGACAGGCTCTCTGGAAACACCATATATTTT. It is translated as CASSNADRLSGNTIYF. The variable domain in full, with the rest retrieved from reference TRBV5-1 and TRBJ1-3, is KAGVTQTPRYLIKTRGQQVTLSCSPISGHRSVSWYQQTPGQGLQFLFEYFSETQRNKGNFPGRFSGRQFSNSRSEMNVSTLELGDSALYLCASSNADRLSGNTIYFGEGSWLTVV.

The genes are TRBV2 and TRBJ2-7; a possible D gene is TRBD1 (6 bases). Germline V gene lookup returns CDR1 SNHLY and CDR2 FYNNEI. This CDR3 contains 13 residues. V dropped 6 bases and J dropped 6 bases, with 15 bases sitting between them. The CDR3 protein is CASRETGRGEQYF. CDR3 sequence (DNA): TGTGCCAGCAGGGAAACAGGGAGAGGCGAGCAGTACTTC.